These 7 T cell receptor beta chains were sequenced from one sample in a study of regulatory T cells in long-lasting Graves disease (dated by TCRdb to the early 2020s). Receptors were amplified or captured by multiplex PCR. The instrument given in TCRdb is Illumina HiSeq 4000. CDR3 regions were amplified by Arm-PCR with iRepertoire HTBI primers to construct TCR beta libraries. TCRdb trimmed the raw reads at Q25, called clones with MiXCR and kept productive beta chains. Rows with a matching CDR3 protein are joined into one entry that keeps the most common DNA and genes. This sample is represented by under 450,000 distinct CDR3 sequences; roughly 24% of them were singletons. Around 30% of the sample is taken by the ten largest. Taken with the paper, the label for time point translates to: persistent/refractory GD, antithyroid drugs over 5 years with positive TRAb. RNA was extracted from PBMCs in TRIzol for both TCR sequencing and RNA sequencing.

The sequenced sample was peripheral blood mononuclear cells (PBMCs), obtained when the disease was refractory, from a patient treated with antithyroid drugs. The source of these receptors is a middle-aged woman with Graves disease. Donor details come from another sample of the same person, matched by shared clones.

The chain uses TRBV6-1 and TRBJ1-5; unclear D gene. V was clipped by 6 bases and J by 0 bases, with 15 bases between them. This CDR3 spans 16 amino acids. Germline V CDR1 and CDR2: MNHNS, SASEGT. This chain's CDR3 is CASSEPGVYSNQPQHF. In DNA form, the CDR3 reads TGTGCCAGCAGCGAACCGGGAGTTTATAGCAATCAGCCCCAGCATTTT.

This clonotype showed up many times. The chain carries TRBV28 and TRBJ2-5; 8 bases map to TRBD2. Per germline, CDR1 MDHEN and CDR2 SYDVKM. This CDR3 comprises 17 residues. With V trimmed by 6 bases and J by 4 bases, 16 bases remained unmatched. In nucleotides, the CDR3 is TGTGCCAGCAGACCGAACCTTTGGGGACTAGTAGGAGAGACCCAGTACTTC. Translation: CASRPNLWGLVGETQYF.

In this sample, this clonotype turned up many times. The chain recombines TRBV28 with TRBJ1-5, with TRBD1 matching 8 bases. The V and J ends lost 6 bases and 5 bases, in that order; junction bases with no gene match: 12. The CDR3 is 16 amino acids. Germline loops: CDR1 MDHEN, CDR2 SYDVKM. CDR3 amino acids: CASSRQNRGWDQPQHF. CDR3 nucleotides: TGTGCCAGCAGCCGACAAAACAGGGGGTGGGATCAGCCCCAGCATTTT. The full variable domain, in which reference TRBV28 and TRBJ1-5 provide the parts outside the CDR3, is DVKVTQSSRYLVKRTGEKVFLECVQDMDHENMFWYRQDPGLGLRLIYFSYDVKMKEKGDIPEGYSVSREKKERFSLILESASTNQTSMYLCASSRQNRGWDQPQHFGDGTRLSIL.

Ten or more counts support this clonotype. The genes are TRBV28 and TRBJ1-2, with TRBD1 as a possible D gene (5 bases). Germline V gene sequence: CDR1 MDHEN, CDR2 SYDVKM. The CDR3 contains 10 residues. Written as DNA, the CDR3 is TGTGGGGCGGGGGTAGGTGGCTACACCTTC. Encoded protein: CGAGVGGYTF.

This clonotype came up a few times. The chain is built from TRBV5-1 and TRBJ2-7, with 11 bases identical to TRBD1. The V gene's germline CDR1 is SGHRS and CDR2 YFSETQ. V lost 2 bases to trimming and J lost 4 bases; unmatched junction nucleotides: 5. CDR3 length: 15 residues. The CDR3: CASSFTRDRGYEQYF. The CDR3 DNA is TGCGCCAGCAGCTTCACCCGGGACAGGGGGTACGAGCAGTACTTC.

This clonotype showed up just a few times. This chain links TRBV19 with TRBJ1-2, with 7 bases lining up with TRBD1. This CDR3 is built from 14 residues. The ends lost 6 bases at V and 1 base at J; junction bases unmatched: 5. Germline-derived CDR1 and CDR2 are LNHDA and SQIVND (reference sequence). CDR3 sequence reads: CASRNRGNNYGYTF. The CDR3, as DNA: TGTGCCAGTAGGAACAGGGGTAATAACTATGGCTACACCTTC.

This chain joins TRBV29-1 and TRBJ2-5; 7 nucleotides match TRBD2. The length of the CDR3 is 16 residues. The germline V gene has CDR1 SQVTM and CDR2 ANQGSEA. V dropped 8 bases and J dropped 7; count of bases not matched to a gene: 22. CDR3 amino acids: CSHLGLAESWEWTQYF. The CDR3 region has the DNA TGCAGCCACCTCGGGCTAGCGGAGTCCTGGGAGTGGACCCAGTACTTC.